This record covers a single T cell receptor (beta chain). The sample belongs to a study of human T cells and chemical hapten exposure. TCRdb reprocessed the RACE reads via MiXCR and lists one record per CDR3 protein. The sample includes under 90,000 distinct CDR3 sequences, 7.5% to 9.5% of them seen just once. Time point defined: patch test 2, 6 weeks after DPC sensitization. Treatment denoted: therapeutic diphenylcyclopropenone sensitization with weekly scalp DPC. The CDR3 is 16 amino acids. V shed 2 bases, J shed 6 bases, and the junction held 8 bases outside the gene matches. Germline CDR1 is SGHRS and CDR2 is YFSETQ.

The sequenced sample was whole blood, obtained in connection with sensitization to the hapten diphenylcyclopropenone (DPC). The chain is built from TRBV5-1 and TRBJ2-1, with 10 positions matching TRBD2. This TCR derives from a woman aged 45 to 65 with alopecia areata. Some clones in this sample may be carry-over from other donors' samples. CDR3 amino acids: CASSFGGAGGRNEQFF. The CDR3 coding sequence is TGCGCCAGCAGCTTCGGAGGAGCGGGGGGGCGCAATGAGCAGTTCTTC.